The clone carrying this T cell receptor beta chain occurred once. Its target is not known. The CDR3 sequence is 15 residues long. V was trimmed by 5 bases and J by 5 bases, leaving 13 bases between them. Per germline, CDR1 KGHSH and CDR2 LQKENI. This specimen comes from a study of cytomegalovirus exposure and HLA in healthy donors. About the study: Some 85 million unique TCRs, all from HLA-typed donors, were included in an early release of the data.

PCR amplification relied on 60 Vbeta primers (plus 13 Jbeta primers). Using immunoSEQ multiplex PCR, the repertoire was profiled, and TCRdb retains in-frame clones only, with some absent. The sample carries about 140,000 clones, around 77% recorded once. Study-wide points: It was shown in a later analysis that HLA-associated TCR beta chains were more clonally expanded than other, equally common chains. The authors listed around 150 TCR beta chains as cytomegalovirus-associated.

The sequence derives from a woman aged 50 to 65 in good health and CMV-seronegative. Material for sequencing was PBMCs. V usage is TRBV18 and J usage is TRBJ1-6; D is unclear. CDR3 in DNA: TGTGCCAGCTCATCGAACACAGTAGATAATTCACCCCTCCACTTT. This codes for CASSSNTVDNSPLHF.